The 19 T cell receptor beta chains below all came from one sample that was sequenced in a study of cytomegalovirus exposure and HLA in healthy donors. Clones were sequenced by immunoSEQ multiplex PCR, and TCRdb holds only the in-frame ones, with some missing. The sample holds roughly 280,000 clones, 70% to 90% seen once. Sequenced input: PBMCs. Every receptor here comes from a woman between 18 and 29 years old in good health and CMV-seronegative.

The genes are TRBV19 and TRBJ2-7; D possibly corresponds to TRBD2 (6 bases). The germline V and J ends were trimmed by 10 bases and 4 bases, with 14 bases remaining between them. This CDR3 has 12 residues. Per the germline V gene, CDR1 is LNHDA and CDR2 is SQIVND (reference sequence). The CDR3 loop is CATRRDSYEQYF. The CDR3 DNA sequence: TGTGCCACCCGCCGGGACTCTTACGAGCAGTACTTC.

The V call is TRBV5-6, the J call TRBJ1-1; D is unresolved. This CDR3 is 15 amino acids long. Per the germline V gene, CDR1 is SGHDT and CDR2 is YYEEEE. Deletions cut 1 base from V and 0 bases from J, with 10 bases between. CDR3 loop: CASSLIPTLNTEAFF. In DNA, the CDR3 is TGTGCCAGCAGCTTGATCCCAACACTGAACACTGAAGCTTTCTTT.

The V gene is TRBV10-1, the J gene TRBJ2-1, with 7 bases lining up with TRBD2. Germline V gene sequence: CDR1 WNHNN, CDR2 SYGVQD (reference sequence). The CDR3 totals 15 residues. With 3 bases clipped from V and 4 bases from J, the junction kept 6 bases outside the gene matches. The CDR3 DNA follows: TGCGCCAGCAGTGATGCCAAGCGGGGTTACAATGAGCAGTTCTTC. Amino acids: CASSDAKRGYNEQFF.

The genes are TRBV6-6 and TRBJ2-5, with D tentatively TRBD2 (7 bases). Germline assignment: CDR1 MNHNY and CDR2 SVGAGI (reference sequence). V lost 6 bases and J lost 2, with 16 bases in between. The CDR3 consists of 15 residues. The CDR3: CASRGTGGQQETQYF. The CDR3 bases are TGTGCCAGCAGGGGGACGGGGGGCCAACAAGAGACCCAGTACTTC.

This clone has just a few counts. V and J are TRBV27 and TRBJ2-7; the match to TRBD2 covers 8 bases. The V segment lost 7 bases and the J segment 7 bases; nucleotides outside the gene matches: 12. This CDR3 is 14 amino acids long. Looked up from germline, CDR1 is MNHEY and CDR2 is SMNVEV (reference sequence). Written as DNA, the CDR3 is TGTGCCAGCACACCCGGCGGGGGGCCGTATGAGCAGTACTTC. Protein product: CASTPGGGPYEQYF.

This clone is a singleton in its sample. The gene calls are TRBV2 and TRBJ2-7; TRBD1 aligns across 10 bases. Looked up from germline, CDR1 is SNHLY and CDR2 is FYNNEI. J gave up 5 bases and V 5 bases, and 6 bases lay outside the gene matches. The CDR3 has 14 residues. This CDR3 is CASSPGQGLNEQYF. The DNA for the CDR3 is TGTGCCAGCAGTCCGGGACAGGGGCTGAACGAGCAGTACTTC.

The rearrangement uses TRBV27 and TRBJ1-2; tentatively, D is TRBD1 (5 bases). This CDR3 has 16 residues. Germline CDR1 reads MNHEY; CDR2 reads SMNVEV (reference sequence). The ends were cut back, 0 bases at V and 4 bases at J, with 15 bases in the middle. The CDR3 nucleotides read TGTGCCAGCAGTTTATCAAGCATGCAGGGTCTCTATGGCTACACCTTC. Encoded protein: CASSLSSMQGLYGYTF.

The chain recombines TRBV2 with TRBJ2-1; 15 positions agree with TRBD2. Germline V gene sequence: CDR1 SNHLY, CDR2 FYNNEI. With 7 bases clipped from V and 7 bases from J, the junction kept 2 bases outside the gene matches. The CDR3 extends over 14 amino acids. The CDR3 spells CASIGTSGRNEQFF. CDR3 DNA: TGTGCCAGCATTGGGACTAGCGGGAGGAATGAGCAGTTCTTC.

The chain is built from TRBV27 and TRBJ2-4, with D possibly being TRBD2 (5 bases). The CDR3 runs to 14 residues. Per germline, CDR1 MNHEY and CDR2 SMNVEV (reference sequence). V was trimmed by 4 bases and J by 2 bases, leaving 9 bases between them. DNA of the CDR3: TGTGCCAGCAGTTCTAGCCTGTCCAAAAACATTCAGTACTTC. Its protein product is CASSSSLSKNIQYF.

V usage is TRBV6-5 and J usage is TRBJ2-7, with 7 positions matching TRBD1. The germline V gene encodes CDR1 MNHEY and CDR2 SVGAGI. CDR3 length equals 14 residues. V dropped 10 bases and J dropped 3; count of bases not matched to a gene: 12. The CDR3 loop reads CATAVSAGGYEQYF. CDR3 DNA: TGTGCCACCGCGGTTTCGGCAGGGGGCTACGAGCAGTACTTC.

The rearrangement joins TRBV9 to TRBJ2-5; D is unclear. The CDR3 consists of 13 residues. Germline loops: CDR1 SGDLS, CDR2 YYNGEE. V was cut by 0 bases and J by 2 bases, with 5 bases left in between. The DNA for the CDR3 is TGTGCCAGCAGCGTAGCACAGCAAGAGACCCAGTACTTC. Residues: CASSVAQQETQYF.

This chain's CDR3 is CASSPIQGSQSSYEQYF. CDR3 DNA sequence: TGTGCCAGCAGCCCGATACAGGGTTCGCAAAGCTCCTACGAGCAGTACTTC. The chain recombines TRBV11-3 with TRBJ2-7; D is perhaps TRBD1 (6 bases). CDR3 length equals 17 residues. The germline CDR1 and CDR2 sequences are SGHNT and YENEEA. V was clipped by 5 bases and J by 0 bases, with 20 bases between them. Full variable domain (missing parts from reference TRBV11-3 and TRBJ2-7): EAGVVQSPRYKIIEKKQPVAFWCNPISGHNTLYWYLQNLGQGPELLIRYENEEAVDDSQLPKDRFSAERLKGVDSTLKIQPAELGDSAVYLCASSPIQGSQSSYEQYFGPGTRLTVT.

The chain recombines TRBV5-1 with TRBJ2-7; a possible D gene is TRBD1 (6 bases). This CDR3 has 17 residues. V gave up 3 bases and J gave up 3 bases, with 22 bases separating them. Germline CDR1 reads SGHRS; CDR2 reads YFSETQ. This CDR3 is CASSSTAGDAANYEQYF. DNA of the CDR3: TGCGCCAGCAGCTCCACGGCAGGGGACGCGGCCAACTACGAGCAGTACTTC.

The genes are TRBV5-1 and TRBJ2-7, with 9 bases aligning to TRBD1. V lost 4 bases, J lost 2 bases, and 7 bases stayed unmatched. CDR1 and CDR2 from the germline V gene are SGHRS and YFSETQ. This CDR3 spans 15 amino acids. The CDR3 loop is CASSHLDRGPYEQYF. In nucleotides, the CDR3 is TGCGCCAGCAGCCACTTGGACAGGGGCCCCTACGAGCAGTACTTC.

The chain recombines TRBV10-3 with TRBJ2-3, with TRBD2 matching over 7 bases. The trim removed 0 bases at V and 3 bases at J, leaving 9 bases unmatched. Germline-derived CDR1 and CDR2 are ENHRY and SYGVKD. The length of the CDR3 is 17 residues. CDR3 nucleotide sequence: TGTGCCATCAGTGAGTCGAAATTCGGGGGGAAGACAGATACGCAGTATTTT. Protein sequence: CAISESKFGGKTDTQYF.

The V gene is TRBV5-4, the J gene TRBJ2-5, with 14 bases identical to TRBD2. CDR3 length: 15 residues. CDR1 and CDR2 (germline): SGHNT, YYREEE (reference sequence). Germline trimming cut 8 bases from V and 5 bases from J; bases unmatched to any gene: 8. This CDR3 reads CASETSGGAVETQYF. In DNA form, the CDR3 reads TGTGCCAGTGAGACTAGCGGGGGGGCCGTGGAGACCCAGTACTTC.

This clone was detected a few times. The V and J genes are TRBV10-1 and TRBJ2-5; D remains ambiguous. Germline loops: CDR1 WNHNN, CDR2 SYGVQD (reference sequence). There are 13 residues in the CDR3. The V end was cut by 3 bases, the J end by 5 bases, with 10 bases between. The CDR3 region is CASSDPFGETQYF. CDR3 nucleotides: TGCGCCAGCAGTGATCCCTTCGGGGAGACCCAGTACTTC.

This chain joins TRBV13 and TRBJ2-4; 10 bases align to TRBD2. V dropped 3 bases and J dropped 6; count of bases not matched to a gene: 8. The CDR3 contains 16 residues. The germline CDR1 and CDR2 sequences are PRHDT and FYEKMQ (reference sequence). Written as DNA, the CDR3 is TGTGCCAGCAGCTTCGAGCGGGGGGGCCTTGGAAACATTCAGTACTTC. Translated, it gives CASSFERGGLGNIQYF.

The rearrangement joins TRBV15 to TRBJ2-5, with TRBD2 matching over 14 bases. The V segment lost 3 bases and the J segment 4 bases; nucleotides outside the gene matches: 13. Germline loops: CDR1 LNHNV, CDR2 YYDKDF (reference sequence). The length of the CDR3 is 19 residues. The CDR3 reads CATSREGLAGAAGGETQYF. In DNA, the CDR3 is TGTGCCACCAGCAGGGAGGGACTAGCGGGGGCCGCCGGGGGAGAGACCCAGTACTTC.